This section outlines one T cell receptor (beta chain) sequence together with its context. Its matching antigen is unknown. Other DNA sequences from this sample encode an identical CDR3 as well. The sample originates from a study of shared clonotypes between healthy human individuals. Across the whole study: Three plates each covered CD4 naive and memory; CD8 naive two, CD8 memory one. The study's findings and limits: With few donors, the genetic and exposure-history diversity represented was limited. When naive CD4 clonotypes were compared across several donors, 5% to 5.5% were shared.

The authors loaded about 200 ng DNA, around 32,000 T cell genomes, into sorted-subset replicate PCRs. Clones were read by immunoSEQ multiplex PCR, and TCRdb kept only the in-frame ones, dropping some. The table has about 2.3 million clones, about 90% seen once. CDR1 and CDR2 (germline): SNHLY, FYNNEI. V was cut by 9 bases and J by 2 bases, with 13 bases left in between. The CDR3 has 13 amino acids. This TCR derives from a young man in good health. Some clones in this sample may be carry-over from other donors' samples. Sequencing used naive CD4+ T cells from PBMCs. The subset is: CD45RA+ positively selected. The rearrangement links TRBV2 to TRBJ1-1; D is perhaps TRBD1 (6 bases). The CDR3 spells CASTWGTNTEAFF. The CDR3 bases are TGTGCCAGTACATGGGGGACAAACACTGAAGCTTTCTTT.